A single sample gave rise to the 15 T cell receptor beta chains below, sequenced in a study of T cell changes during pregnancy in multiple sclerosis. The assay was immunoSEQ multiplex PCR, and TCRdb's table has in-frame clones only and misses some. The top ten hold over 0.4% of the sample, which has approximately 47,000 clones, 94% seen once. The source material was CD4+ T cells from peripheral blood mononuclear cells, sampled in the first trimester of pregnancy. All receptors derive from a female donor with multiple sclerosis, enrolled in a pregnancy study.

The chain links TRBV9 to TRBJ1-1, with D perhaps TRBD1 (5 bases). This CDR3 region has 14 residues. V gave up 0 bases and J gave up 0 bases, with 6 bases separating them. Per the germline V gene, CDR1 is SGDLS and CDR2 is YYNGEE. The CDR3 DNA reads TGTGCCAGCAGCGTAGCAGGGCTGAACACTGAAGCTTTCTTT. Translation: CASSVAGLNTEAFF.

V and J are TRBV9 and TRBJ2-3; 11 bases are a match to TRBD2. V shed 4 bases, J shed 1 base, and the junction held 2 bases outside the gene matches. The germline V gene encodes CDR1 SGDLS and CDR2 YYNGEE. The CDR3 covers 15 residues. The CDR3 reads CASSTTSGGTDTQYF. The DNA of the CDR3 is TGTGCCAGCAGCACGACTAGCGGGGGCACAGATACGCAGTATTTT.

The rearrangement joins TRBV10-2 to TRBJ1-3; perhaps TRBD1 as D (5 bases). Germline values: CDR1 WSHSY, CDR2 SAAADI. This CDR3 comprises 14 residues. V lost 4 bases, J lost 0 bases, and 7 bases lay in between. CDR3 coding DNA: TGCGCCAGCAGTGGGGGGGGCTCTGGAAACACCATATATTTT. Translating it yields CASSGGGSGNTIYF.

The CDR3 here is CASRPTPSGGKETQYF. The DNA for the CDR3 is TGCGCCAGCAGACCCACCCCTAGCGGGGGCAAAGAGACCCAGTACTTC. J is TRBJ2-5 and V is TRBV5-1, with 10 bases that match TRBD2. Germline CDR1 and CDR2: SGHRS and YFSETQ. V dropped 5 bases and J dropped 3; count of bases not matched to a gene: 10. This CDR3 contains 16 residues.

In regard to this clone: Other nucleotide sequences in the sample specify the same CDR3. The rearrangement uses TRBV5-1 and TRBJ2-7, with 7 bases aligning to TRBD1. Looked up from germline, CDR1 is SGHRS and CDR2 is YFSETQ. After removal of 2 bases from V and 1 base from J, the junction contained 3 bases not matched to a gene. The CDR3 spans 14 residues. This chain's CDR3 is CASSLSTGSYEQYF. CDR3 DNA sequence: TGCGCCAGCAGCTTATCGACAGGGTCCTACGAGCAGTACTTC.

The table lists this clone with a count of one. The chain employs TRBV6-1 and TRBJ1-5, with D possibly matching TRBD1 (5 bases). CDR1 and CDR2 (germline): MNHNS, SASEGT. The length of the CDR3 is 13 residues. Trimming pared 6 bases from V and 5 bases from J, leaving 11 bases between. The DNA for the CDR3 is TGTGCCAGCAGCGACAGCGTCCATCAGCCCCAGCATTTT. Its translation: CASSDSVHQPQHF.

The rearrangement links TRBV23-1 to TRBJ2-1; D is undetermined. TRBV23-1 carries the ORF label, with uncertain function. Trimming took off 6 bases at V and 4 bases at J, with 31 bases between the two ends. The CDR3 contains 20 residues. The CDR3 is CASSLSPARRPGNSYNEQFF. The CDR3 DNA is TGCGCCAGCAGCCTAAGTCCAGCGCGGCGTCCTGGAAATTCTTACAATGAGCAGTTCTTC.

The chain uses TRBV19 and TRBJ2-7, with D perhaps matching TRBD1 (5 bases). V lost 5 bases, J lost 5 bases, and 25 bases lay in between. There are 17 residues in the CDR3. The germline V gene has CDR1 LNHDA and CDR2 SQIVND (reference sequence). CDR3 region: CASSPRADPLSIHEQYF. As DNA, the CDR3 is TGTGCCAGTAGTCCCAGGGCCGACCCGCTGTCCATCCACGAGCAGTACTTC.

The rearrangement uses TRBV18 and TRBJ2-1; 11 bases map to TRBD1. Germline CDR1 reads KGHSH; CDR2 reads LQKENI. J lost 9 bases, V lost 5 bases, and 6 bases had no gene match. The CDR3 consists of 14 residues. The CDR3 spells CASSDGQGASEQFF. In nucleotides, the CDR3 is TGTGCCAGCTCAGACGGACAGGGGGCTAGTGAGCAGTTCTTC.

The V gene is TRBV6-1, the J gene TRBJ2-7; D perhaps matches TRBD2 (6 bases). Germline CDR1 is MNHNS and CDR2 is SASEGT. The CDR3 is 13 amino acids. The germline V and J ends were trimmed by 6 bases and 1 base, with 10 bases remaining between them. CDR3 sequence: CASRFGGSYEQYF. CDR3 nucleotides: TGTGCCAGCAGATTCGGGGGTTCCTACGAGCAGTACTTC.

The genes are TRBV7-3 and TRBJ2-7; 9 nucleotides line up with TRBD1. CDR1 and CDR2 (germline): SGHTA, FQGTGA. This CDR3 spans 15 amino acids. The J segment lost 8 bases and the V segment lost 4 bases, leaving 12 bases of the junction unmatched. The CDR3 sequence is CASSSRDRELGQQYF. The CDR3 bases are TGTGCCAGCAGCTCCCGGGACAGGGAGCTCGGGCAGCAGTACTTC.

V usage is TRBV6-5 and J usage is TRBJ1-5; 8 bases align to TRBD1. Germline V gene sequence: CDR1 MNHEY, CDR2 SVGAGI. V was clipped by 6 bases and J by 7 bases; unmatched bases: 8. The CDR3 is made up of 14 amino acids. Here the CDR3 DNA reads TGTGCCAGCAGACAGGGGGGGCATGAACAGCCCCAGCATTTT. Protein product: CASRQGGHEQPQHF.

The rearrangement uses TRBV25-1 and TRBJ2-1, with no clear D. The V gene lost 1 base and the J gene lost 9 bases, with 7 bases spanning the gap. The CDR3 is made up of 12 amino acids. Germline lookup yields CDR1 MGHDK and CDR2 SYGVNS. The CDR3: CASSESAGEQFF. As DNA, the CDR3 is TGTGCCAGCAGTGAATCGGCAGGTGAGCAGTTCTTC.

This sequence joins TRBV30 and TRBJ1-6; no clear D gene. CDR3 length equals 12 residues. Looked up from germline, CDR1 is GTSNPN and CDR2 is SVGIG (reference sequence). V was clipped by 6 bases and J by 6 bases, with 9 bases between them. The CDR3, as DNA: TGTGCCTGCTCGGAGGGTAATTCACCCCTCCACTTT. As protein: CACSEGNSPLHF.

The J gene is TRBJ1-5, the V gene TRBV29-1; D unresolved. V lost 5 bases and J lost 2, with 10 bases in between. Germline V lookup: CDR1 SQVTM, CDR2 ANQGSEA. The CDR3 length is 13 residues. CDR3 nucleotide sequence: TGCAGCGTTTCGGGTACGGGCAATCAGCCCCAGCATTTT. Protein product: CSVSGTGNQPQHF.